This entry concerns a single TCR beta chain. Its antigen remains unidentified. V was clipped by 7 bases and J by 5 bases, with 11 bases between them. The CDR3 is 12 residues long. Germline V lookup: CDR1 MNHEY, CDR2 SVGAGI. The data belong to a study of T cell responses to AZD1222 COVID-19 vaccine. Study-wide results and limits: The repertoires were collected only after the peak T cell response.

Assay: immunoSEQ multiplex PCR; the TCRdb copy retains only in-frame clones and omits some. The sample has around 120,000 clones; around 90% are singletons. The chain joins TRBV6-5 to TRBJ1-1, with D perhaps TRBD1 (6 bases). The source of this sequence is an adult in good health. The specimen was peripheral blood, collected on day 0 of AZD1222 vaccination. This CDR3 reads CASKYRVTEAFF. The CDR3, as DNA: TGTGCCAGCAAGTACAGGGTAACTGAAGCTTTCTTT.